One and the same sample provided the 14 T cell receptor beta chains below, sequenced in a study of CD8 T cells in Susac syndrome. Random hexamers were used to reverse transcribe roughly 0.45 to 1 ug of RNA. TCRdb reprocessed the immunoSEQ multiplex PCR reads via MiXCR and lists one record per CDR3 protein. Of fewer than 200,000 distinct CDR3 sequences detected, 85% to 95% appear once; the ten largest clones hold around 0.096%. The specimen was CD4+ T cells from PBMCs. The receptors were sampled from a human donor in good health.

This chain uses TRBV12-3 or TRBV12-4 with TRBJ1-5; D is unclear. The CDR3 spans 15 residues. V gave up 4 bases and J gave up 3 bases, with 13 bases separating them. The CDR3 spells CASSSLWGYNQPQHF. Written as DNA, the CDR3 is TGTGCCAGCAGTTCTCTTTGGGGATACAATCAGCCCCAGCATTTT.

The rearrangement links TRBV6-2 or TRBV6-3 to TRBJ1-5, with D unresolved. Germline V CDR1 and CDR2: MNHEY, SVGEGT. Trimming pared 7 bases from V and 2 bases from J, leaving 18 bases between. The CDR3 length is 16 residues. The CDR3 DNA reads as TGTGCCAGCACCCTCCGGGCCGGGAACGGCAATCAGCCCCAGCATTTT. Translating gives CASTLRAGNGNQPQHF.

In nucleotides, the CDR3 is TGTGCCAGCAGCAAAGGACAGGCTGTTAACACCGGGGAGCTGTTTTTT. It yields the protein CASSKGQAVNTGELFF. This chain uses TRBV14 with TRBJ2-2; TRBD1 aligns across 7 bases. CDR1 is SGHDN and CDR2 is FVKESK in the germline V gene. This CDR3 has 16 residues. The ends lost 5 bases at V and 2 bases at J; junction bases unmatched: 8.

V gene TRBV7-2 combines with J gene TRBJ1-1; D ambiguous. Germline CDR1 is SGHTA and CDR2 is FQGNSA. The CDR3 sequence is 11 residues long. The V gene lost 3 bases and the J gene lost 11 bases, with 10 bases spanning the gap. The CDR3 sequence: CASSFLRDAFF. Here the CDR3 DNA reads TGTGCCAGCAGCTTTTTGAGGGATGCTTTCTTT.

The V call is TRBV5-4, the J call TRBJ1-1, with D unresolved. The length of the CDR3 is 14 residues. The germline CDR1 and CDR2 sequences are SGHNT and YYREEE (reference sequence). V lost 0 bases to trimming and J lost 1 base, with 7 bases between them. The CDR3: CASSLAFGNTEAFF. The DNA for the CDR3 is TGTGCCAGCAGCTTGGCTTTCGGGAACACTGAAGCTTTCTTT.

This clonotype was counted once. The chain has TRBV29-1 and TRBJ1-1; possibly TRBD1 for D (6 bases). Germline CDR1 reads SQVTM; CDR2 reads ANQGSEA. Trimming took off 2 bases at V and 3 bases at J, with 10 bases between the two ends. The CDR3 has 13 residues. CDR3 residues: CSVEQGRDTEAFF. Here the CDR3 DNA reads TGCAGCGTTGAACAGGGGCGGGACACTGAAGCTTTCTTT.

The gene calls are TRBV7-3 and TRBJ2-1, with 9 bases identical to TRBD2. The CDR3 sequence is 16 residues long. Germline trimming cut 4 bases from V and 2 bases from J; bases unmatched to any gene: 6. Germline CDR1 and CDR2: SGHTA and FQGTGA. In DNA, the CDR3 is TGTGCCAGCAGCTCCTCGGCGGGGGGGCCCTACAATGAGCAGTTCTTC. Its translation is CASSSSAGGPYNEQFF. Supplemented by reference TRBV7-3 and TRBJ2-1, the full variable domain reads GAGVSQTPSNKVTEKGKYVELRCDPISGHTALYWYRQSLGQGPEFLIYFQGTGAADDSGLPNDRFFAVRPEGSVSTLKIQRTERGDSAVYLCASSSSAGGPYNEQFFGPGTRLTVL.

The rearrangement uses TRBV30 and TRBJ2-5; 7 bases fit TRBD1. V lost 5 bases to trimming and J lost 5 bases; unmatched junction nucleotides: 2. Germline loops: CDR1 GTSNPN, CDR2 SVGIG (reference sequence). The CDR3 runs 11 residues. CDR3 region: CAWLDRETQYF. The CDR3 coding sequence is TGTGCCTGGTTGGACAGGGAGACCCAGTACTTC. The whole variable domain, filled in from reference TRBV30 and TRBJ2-5, reads SQTIHQWPATLVQPVGSPLSLECTVEGTSNPNLYWYRQAAGRGLQLLFYSVGIGQISSEVPQNLSASRPQDRQFILSSKKLLLSDSGFYLCAWLDRETQYFGPGTRLLVL.

This chain connects TRBV3-1 to TRBJ1-2, with D unclear. The germline V gene has CDR1 LGHDT and CDR2 YNNKEL (reference sequence). The CDR3 spans 13 residues. Trimming removed 1 base from V and 8 bases from J, with 11 bases in between. This chain's CDR3 is CASSQGREGGYTF. The DNA of the CDR3 is TGTGCCAGCAGCCAAGGGAGAGAAGGAGGCTACACCTTC.

The chain links TRBV6-6 to TRBJ2-7; D is uncertain. V was shortened by 6 bases and J by 7 bases, with 19 bases between the two germline ends. Germline V CDR1 and CDR2: MNHNY, SVGAGI (reference sequence). The CDR3 totals 14 residues. The CDR3 DNA reads TGTGCCAGCAGCCCCGACTTAGTAGGGTGGGAGCAGTACGTC. This codes for CASSPDLVGWEQYV.

V is TRBV5-1 and J is TRBJ2-7; D perhaps matches TRBD1 (5 bases). The germline V gene has CDR1 SGHRS and CDR2 YFSETQ. Trimming cost V 3 bases and J 0 bases, with 10 bases left between them. The CDR3 sequence is 14 residues long. This CDR3 reads CASSSREPSYEQYF. CDR3 DNA: TGCGCCAGCAGCTCCAGGGAACCCTCCTACGAGCAGTACTTC.

CDR3 residues: CASSSDGAWANVLTF. In DNA form, the CDR3 reads TGTGCCAGCAGCTCCGACGGTGCTTGGGCCAACGTCCTGACTTTC. The chain is built from TRBV11-2 and TRBJ2-6; D is unresolved. The CDR3 runs to 15 residues. Looked up from germline, CDR1 is SGHAT and CDR2 is FQNNGV. Trimming cost V 4 bases and J 5 bases, with 12 bases left between them. The variable domain in full, completed from reference TRBV11-2 and TRBJ2-6, reads EAGVAQSPRYKIIEKRQSVAFWCNPISGHATLYWYQQILGQGPKLLIQFQNNGVVDDSQLPKDRFSAERLKGVDSTLKIQPAKLEDSAVYLCASSSDGAWANVLTFGAGSRLTVL.

This clonotype has a single count. The chain uses TRBV5-1 and TRBJ1-2; D gene unclear. CDR3 length: 14 amino acids. With 0 bases removed from V and 4 bases from J, the gap between germline ends came to 10 bases. From germline, CDR1 is SGHRS and CDR2 YFSETQ. The CDR3 protein is CASSLGDGTYGYTF. CDR3 nucleotide sequence: TGCGCCAGCAGCTTGGGTGACGGAACCTATGGCTACACCTTC.

This clonotype was observed once. The chain has TRBV7-9 and TRBJ1-5; D is unresolved. CDR3 length: 13 residues. V lost 5 bases and J lost 5, with 10 bases in between. Per germline, CDR1 SEHNR and CDR2 FQNEAQ (reference sequence). The CDR3 DNA sequence: TGTGCCAGCAGCCCGGACTTCCATCAGCCCCAGCATTTT. Encoded protein: CASSPDFHQPQHF.